This TCR beta chain was sequenced during a study of cytomegalovirus exposure and HLA in healthy donors. Study-level findings and limits: The Asian-associated ancestry cluster reportedly had fewer N-insertions than the roughly 670-donor mean in a later analysis.

Comment on this clone: Its antigen is undetermined.

V was cut by 3 bases and J by 4 bases, with 14 bases left in between. The CDR3 loop spans 15 amino acids. Per germline, CDR1 SGHTA and CDR2 FQGTGA. PCR employed 60 Vbeta and 13 Jbeta primers. Original processing notes: Later, an analysis found roughly 80 million unique TCR beta chains, and around 12 million of these were shared. Clones were sequenced by immunoSEQ multiplex PCR, and TCRdb holds only the in-frame ones, with some missing. V, J and clone size are taken as reported in that table, and D and trimming were inferred from the DNA itself. The sample yields about 110,000 clones, around 62% seen once.

What was sequenced was PBMCs. This chain uses TRBV7-3 with TRBJ2-3, with D tentatively TRBD1 (6 bases). The receptor was derived from a man aged 30 to 39 in good health and CMV-seropositive. Written as DNA, the CDR3 is TGTGCCAGCAGCTTTGGTGGGGGCTTGTCAGATACGCAGTATTTT. This encodes CASSFGGGLSDTQYF.